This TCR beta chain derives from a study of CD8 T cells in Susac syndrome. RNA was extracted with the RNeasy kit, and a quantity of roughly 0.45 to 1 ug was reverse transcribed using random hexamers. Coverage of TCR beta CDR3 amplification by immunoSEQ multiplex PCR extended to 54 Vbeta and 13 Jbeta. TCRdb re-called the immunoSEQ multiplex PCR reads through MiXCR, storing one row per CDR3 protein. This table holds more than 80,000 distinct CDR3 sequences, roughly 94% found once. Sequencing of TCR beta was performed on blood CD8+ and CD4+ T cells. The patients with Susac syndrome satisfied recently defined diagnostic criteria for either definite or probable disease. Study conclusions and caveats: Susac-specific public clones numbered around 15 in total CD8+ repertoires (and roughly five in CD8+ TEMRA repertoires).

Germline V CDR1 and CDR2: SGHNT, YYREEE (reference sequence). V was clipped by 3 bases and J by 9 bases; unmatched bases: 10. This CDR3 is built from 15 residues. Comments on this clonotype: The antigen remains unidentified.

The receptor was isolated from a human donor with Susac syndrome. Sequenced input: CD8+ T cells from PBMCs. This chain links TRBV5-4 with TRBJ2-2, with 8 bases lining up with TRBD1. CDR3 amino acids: CASSSYLTGDRELFF. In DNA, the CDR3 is TGTGCCAGCAGCTCATACTTGACAGGGGACCGGGAGCTGTTTTTT.